Each of the 27 T cell receptor beta chains below was sequenced from the same sample in a study of low-dose radiotherapy and immunotherapy resistance in tumors. The time point: before trial treatment. Covering alpha and beta chains, TRAV- and TRBV-specific primers were used for the first-strand cDNA. Amplification, which lasted around 18 PCR cycles, used a constant-region primer and V-primer adapter to amplify TCRs. MiXCR was run by TCRdb on the reads, yielding one entry per CDR3 protein. The table has 64,000 or so distinct CDR3 sequences, around 29% seen once. The input for sequencing was PBMCs, taken before treatment. The receptors here all came from a female donor with ovarian cancer.

This clonotype was recorded many times. CDR3 in amino acids: CSARAGRGQETQYF. DNA for the CDR3: TGCAGTGCTAGAGCGGGGAGGGGGCAAGAGACCCAGTACTTC. The genes are TRBV20-1 and TRBJ2-5, with D possibly matching TRBD2 (7 bases). From germline, CDR1 is DFQATT and CDR2 SNEGSKA (reference sequence). The CDR3 is 14 residues long. V was trimmed by 1 base and J by 2 bases, leaving 11 bases between them.

This clonotype came up many times. This chain joins TRBV6-6 and TRBJ2-7; the D is unclear. Germline V CDR1 and CDR2: MNHNY, SVGAGI (reference sequence). Trimming shortened V by 5 bases and J by 4 bases, and 9 bases separated the two germline ends. There are 12 residues in the CDR3. This CDR3 reads CASSEAGYEQYF. The CDR3 region has the DNA TGTGCCAGCAGTGAAGCTGGATACGAGCAGTACTTC.

This clonotype appeared many times. DNA of the CDR3: TGTGCCAGTAGTGATGGGCGCCGTGGAAACATTCAGTACTTC. This encodes CASSDGRRGNIQYF. V and J are TRBV19 and TRBJ2-4; D is uncertain. Germline CDR1 and CDR2: LNHDA and SQIVND (reference sequence). Trimming shortened V by 5 bases and J by 6 bases, and 14 bases separated the two germline ends. The CDR3 is 14 residues long.

V and J are TRBV28 and TRBJ1-5; D may be TRBD1 (5 bases). This CDR3 comprises 16 residues. Germline-derived CDR1 and CDR2 are MDHEN and SYDVKM. Deletions cut 6 bases from V and 0 bases from J, with 15 bases between. DNA for the CDR3: TGTGCCAGCAGGGGGACTGAGGAATTTAGCAATCAGCCCCAGCATTTT. Amino acid sequence: CASRGTEEFSNQPQHF. The whole variable domain, remainder taken from reference TRBV28 and TRBJ1-5, is DVKVTQSSRYLVKRTGEKVFLECVQDMDHENMFWYRQDPGLGLRLIYFSYDVKMKEKGDIPEGYSVSREKKERFSLILESASTNQTSMYLCASRGTEEFSNQPQHFGDGTRLSIL.

This clonotype has a count of ten or more. V usage is TRBV23-1 and J usage is TRBJ2-7; 8 bases match TRBD2. TRBV23-1 qualifies as an ORF whose function is uncertain. This CDR3 is 15 amino acids long. The ends lost 4 bases at V and 3 bases at J; junction bases unmatched: 8. The CDR3 here is CASSRKRGRSYEQYF. The CDR3 nucleotides are TGCGCCAGCAGTCGAAAGCGGGGGCGTAGCTACGAGCAGTACTTC.

This clonotype was observed many times. This chain joins TRBV12-3 or TRBV12-4 and TRBJ2-1, with 10 bases matching TRBD1. J gave up 9 bases and V 6 bases, and 17 bases lay outside the gene matches. CDR3 size: 17 residues. This chain's CDR3 is CASSPGKGDRGRSEQFF. CDR3 bases: TGTGCCAGCAGCCCCGGGAAAGGAGACAGGGGGCGATCTGAGCAGTTCTTC.

The table lists this clonotype with a count of one. The chain links TRBV6-5 to TRBJ1-3; D not certain. The V end lost 5 bases, the J end lost 6 bases, and 11 bases lay between the germline ends. CDR1 and CDR2 from the germline V gene are MNHEY and SVGAGI. This CDR3 contains 13 residues. Here the CDR3 reads CASSLGLENTIYF. In DNA, the CDR3 is TGTGCCAGCAGTCTCGGACTGGAAAACACCATATATTTT.

The chain recombines TRBV4-3 with TRBJ2-2; no clear D. Germline CDR1 is LGHNA and CDR2 is YSLEER. The CDR3 extends over 14 amino acids. V was cut by 3 bases and J by 4 bases, with 9 bases left in between. CDR3 in amino acids: CASSQDGPTGELFF. The DNA for the CDR3 is TGCGCCAGCAGCCAGGACGGCCCCACCGGGGAGCTGTTTTTT.

In its sample, this clonotype was seen many times. The chain recombines TRBV5-1 with TRBJ2-6; the D is unclear. Germline values: CDR1 SGHRS, CDR2 YFSETQ. The germline V and J ends were trimmed by 0 bases and 1 base, with 11 bases remaining between them. The CDR3 runs 17 residues. The CDR3 here is CASSLEARRSGANVLTF. The CDR3, as DNA: TGCGCCAGCAGCTTGGAGGCACGGAGATCTGGGGCCAACGTCCTGACTTTC.

This clonotype was counted ten times or more. J is TRBJ1-1 and V is TRBV5-1; TRBD1 matches 10 bases. The germline V gene encodes CDR1 SGHRS and CDR2 YFSETQ. The CDR3 spans 15 residues. Germline trimming cut 3 bases from V and 3 bases from J; bases unmatched to any gene: 5. CDR3 residues: CASSSRQGAYTEAFF. The CDR3, as DNA: TGCGCCAGCAGCTCCCGACAGGGGGCCTACACTGAAGCTTTCTTT.

This clonotype was recorded at least ten times. The chain links TRBV4-3 to TRBJ2-7, with D possibly matching TRBD1 (5 bases). The germline V gene has CDR1 LGHNA and CDR2 YSLEER. Trimming left V 3 bases short and J 3 bases short, with 18 bases between. There are 16 residues in the CDR3. The CDR3 protein is CASSQEGQGGIYEQYF. CDR3 in DNA: TGCGCCAGCAGCCAGGAAGGCCAGGGCGGCATCTACGAGCAGTACTTC.

The J gene is TRBJ2-3, the V gene TRBV6-2 or TRBV6-3; 9 bases fit TRBD2. Losses at the gene ends were 4 bases for V and 8 bases for J; bases not matched to a gene: 7. The CDR3 consists of 14 residues. Germline loops: CDR1 MNHEY, CDR2 SVGEGT. The CDR3 sequence is CASSFSGRGGTQYF. CDR3 nucleotide sequence: TGTGCCAGCAGTTTTAGCGGGAGAGGGGGTACGCAGTATTTT.

The V and J genes are TRBV7-2 and TRBJ2-2; the D gene is possibly TRBD1 (5 bases). The CDR3 runs 14 residues. With 1 base removed from V and 6 bases from J, the gap between germline ends came to 9 bases. Germline CDR1 and CDR2: SGHTA and FQGNSA. The CDR3, as DNA: TGTGCCAGCAGCTTAGACCGACAGCCCGGGGAGCTGTTTTTT. Translating it yields CASSLDRQPGELFF. Combining the CDR3 with reference TRBV7-2 and TRBJ2-2 gives the whole variable domain GAGVSQSPSNKVTEKGKDVELRCDPISGHTALYWYRQSLGQGLEFLIYFQGNSAPDKSGLPSDRFSAERTGGSVSTLTIQRTQQEDSAVYLCASSLDRQPGELFFGEGSRLTVL.

This clonotype was recorded many times. The genes are TRBV5-1 and TRBJ2-1; 8 positions match TRBD2. V lost 3 bases to trimming and J lost 8 bases; unmatched junction nucleotides: 13. This CDR3 contains 16 residues. Germline CDR1 reads SGHRS; CDR2 reads YFSETQ. The chain's CDR3 is CASSYESGGGIDEQFF. DNA of the CDR3: TGCGCCAGCAGCTACGAATCGGGGGGGGGGATCGATGAGCAGTTCTTC.

CDR3 coding DNA: TGTGCCAGCAGCTTAGGAGGGGTGCAGTACTTC. This gives the protein CASSLGGVQYF. V usage is TRBV11-2 and J usage is TRBJ2-7, with D possibly called TRBD1 or TRBD2 (5 bases each). V lost 1 base to trimming and J lost 9 bases, with 7 bases between them. This CDR3 is 11 amino acids long. Germline lookup yields CDR1 SGHAT and CDR2 FQNNGV. Full variable domain (remainder filled in from reference TRBV11-2 and TRBJ2-7): EAGVAQSPRYKIIEKRQSVAFWCNPISGHATLYWYQQILGQGPKLLIQFQNNGVVDDSQLPKDRFSAERLKGVDSTLKIQPAKLEDSAVYLCASSLGGVQYFGPGTRLTVT.

This chain joins TRBV6-2 or TRBV6-3 and TRBJ1-5, with D possibly TRBD1 on 6 matching bases. Trimming pared 5 bases from V and 3 bases from J, leaving 20 bases between. The CDR3 totals 17 residues. Germline V gives CDR1 MNHEY, CDR2 SVGEGT. This CDR3 is CASSEPPGHRVNQPQHF. The DNA for the CDR3 is TGTGCCAGCAGTGAACCTCCGGGGCACAGGGTCAATCAGCCCCAGCATTTT.

This clonotype was detected only once. A far larger clone is only one base removed, so a read error is likely. The chain joins TRBV7-4 to TRBJ2-5; TRBD2 is a possible D gene (6 bases). This CDR3 spans 15 amino acids. Per germline, CDR1 SGHVT and CDR2 SQSDAQ. With 5 bases removed from V and 2 bases from J, the gap between germline ends came to 15 bases. CDR3 sequence (DNA): TGTGCCAGCAGCCTCGAGGACTACACACAAGAGACCCAGTACTTC. Its protein is CASSLEDYTQETQYF.

This clonotype was observed at least ten times. The gene calls are TRBV30 and TRBJ1-4; D is perhaps TRBD1 (6 bases). The CDR3 length is 13 residues. Trimming stripped 4 bases from V and 8 bases from J, with 14 bases between. Germline lookup yields CDR1 GTSNPN and CDR2 SVGIG (reference sequence). The CDR3 here is CAWTGDTGEKLFF. DNA for the CDR3: TGTGCCTGGACAGGGGATACGGGCGAAAAACTGTTTTTT.

In this sample, this clonotype turned up many times. This sequence joins TRBV28 and TRBJ2-7, with D possibly being TRBD1 (6 bases). V lost 6 bases, J lost 2 bases, and 11 bases lay in between. The CDR3 consists of 13 residues. Germline V gene sequence: CDR1 MDHEN, CDR2 SYDVKM. CDR3 coding DNA: TGTGCCAGCAGAACGACAGGCCCCTACGAGCAGTACTTC. Its protein product is CASRTTGPYEQYF.

This clonotype has ten or more counts. The chain combines TRBV5-1 with TRBJ2-1; tentatively, D is TRBD2 (6 bases). This CDR3 region has 15 residues. Trimming took 4 bases from V and 6 from J, leaving 17 bases between them. Looked up from germline, CDR1 is SGHRS and CDR2 is YFSETQ. CDR3 sequence reads: CASSPSGVSLNEQFF. The CDR3 nucleotides read TGCGCCAGCAGCCCCTCGGGGGTGTCTCTCAATGAGCAGTTCTTC. Variable domain in full (rest from reference TRBV5-1 and TRBJ2-1): KAGVTQTPRYLIKTRGQQVTLSCSPISGHRSVSWYQQTPGQGLQFLFEYFSETQRNKGNFPGRFSGRQFSNSRSEMNVSTLELGDSALYLCASSPSGVSLNEQFFGPGTRLTVL.

This clonotype was seen at least ten times. The V call is TRBV29-1, the J call TRBJ2-7; either TRBD1 or TRBD2 may fit D (6 bases each). Germline V gives CDR1 SQVTM, CDR2 ANQGSEA. Deletions cut 6 bases from V and 5 bases from J, with 23 bases between. The CDR3 has 15 residues. The CDR3 loop reads CSVPASGGGLNEQYF. In nucleotides, the CDR3 is TGCAGCGTCCCCGCGTCCGGTGGGGGGCTGAACGAGCAGTACTTC.

J is TRBJ2-7 and V is TRBV29-1; D may be TRBD1 (5 bases). The CDR3 has 13 amino acids. The germline CDR1 and CDR2 sequences are SQVTM and ANQGSEA. Trimming left V 4 bases short and J 2 bases short, with 12 bases between. As DNA, the CDR3 is TGCAGCGTTGTAAGGGGAAATACCTACGAGCAGTACTTC. Translating it yields CSVVRGNTYEQYF.

In its sample, this clonotype was seen many times. The chain couples TRBV6-6 to TRBJ1-6, with 7 bases lining up with TRBD1. J gave up 8 bases and V 5 bases, and 6 bases lay outside the gene matches. CDR3 length: 14 amino acids. Germline V gene data show CDR1 as MNHNY and CDR2 as SVGAGI (reference sequence). The CDR3 DNA reads TGTGCCAGCAGTCCGACAGGGCTCGATTCACCCCTCCACTTT. Protein sequence: CASSPTGLDSPLHF.

In this sample, this clonotype turned up many times. This sequence joins TRBV9 and TRBJ2-6, with D uncertain. The V and J ends lost 0 bases and 2 bases respectively, with 3 bases between them. Germline V gene lookup returns CDR1 SGDLS and CDR2 YYNGEE. The CDR3 length is 14 residues. The CDR3 spells CASSVAPGANVLTF. In DNA form, the CDR3 reads TGTGCCAGCAGCGTAGCCCCTGGGGCCAACGTCCTGACTTTC.

This clonotype has more than one count but fewer than ten. The V and J genes are TRBV5-6 and TRBJ2-4, with 13 bases fitting TRBD2. The junction had 9 bases not matched to a gene; V was cut back by 2 bases and J by 1 base. Germline loops: CDR1 SGHDT, CDR2 YYEEEE. The CDR3 loop spans 19 amino acids. CDR3: CASSFWTSGRRGAKNIQYF. CDR3 nucleotide sequence: TGTGCCAGCAGCTTTTGGACTAGCGGGAGAAGGGGGGCCAAAAACATTCAGTACTTC. Full variable domain (missing parts from reference TRBV5-6 and TRBJ2-4): DAGVTQSPTHLIKTRGQQVTLRCSPKSGHDTVSWYQQALGQGPQFIFQYYEEEERQRGNFPDRFSGHQFPNYSSELNVNALLLGDSALYLCASSFWTSGRRGAKNIQYFGAGTRLSVL.

V is TRBV2 and J is TRBJ1-3; D remains ambiguous. CDR1 is SNHLY, CDR2 FYNNEI, per germline. The ends were cut back, 10 bases at V and 0 bases at J, with 4 bases in the middle. The CDR3 runs to 11 residues. CDR3 residues: CATDSGNTIYF. The CDR3, as DNA: TGTGCCACCGACTCTGGAAACACCATATATTTT.

The chain carries TRBV7-2 and TRBJ2-5; D call uncertain. V was clipped by 0 bases and J by 6 bases, with 14 bases between them. Germline CDR1 SGHTA, CDR2 FQGNSA. The CDR3 consists of 15 residues. The CDR3 protein is CASSLADEHAKTQYF. The CDR3 bases are TGTGCCAGCAGCTTAGCTGATGAGCATGCGAAGACCCAGTACTTC.